These 28 T cell receptor beta chains were all obtained from the same sample, sequenced in a study of Ad26.COV2.S vaccination and SARS-CoV-2 variants. The treatment here: roughly 18 received Ad26.COV2.S at low or high dose, single or two shots; about 5 received placebo; per-sample allocation not given. Collection of samples fell on day 63 after the first vaccine or placebo injection. Assay used: immunoSEQ multiplex PCR; TCRdb lists only in-frame clones, some missing. The profile shows about 320,000 clones, approximately 80% of them singletons. Sequences were derived from peripheral blood, sampled in a trial of Ad26.COV2.S vaccine versus placebo. The receptors originated from a person aged 18 to 65 who received the Ad26.COV2.S COVID-19 vaccine or a placebo.

CDR3 sequence reads: CATSDPDRYQPQHF. The CDR3 DNA follows: TGTGCCACCAGTGACCCCGACAGGTATCAGCCCCAGCATTTT. The V and J genes are TRBV24-1 and TRBJ1-5; TRBD1 might be the D (6 bases). CDR3 length: 14 amino acids. Trimming took off 4 bases at V and 5 bases at J, with 11 bases between the two ends. The germline gives CDR1 KGHDR, CDR2 SFDVKD.

The chain is built from TRBV5-1 and TRBJ2-3, with no clear D. The germline gives CDR1 SGHRS, CDR2 YFSETQ. The CDR3 has 15 residues. V lost 0 bases and J lost 0, with 8 bases in between. CDR3 coding DNA: TGCGCCAGCAGCTTGGAGGCAGCTAGCACAGATACGCAGTATTTT. Amino acid sequence: CASSLEAASTDTQYF.

V is TRBV28 and J is TRBJ2-6, with D maybe TRBD1 (6 bases). The germline V and J ends were trimmed by 6 bases and 0 bases, with 12 bases remaining between them. Germline CDR1 MDHEN, CDR2 SYDVKM. This CDR3 has 16 amino acids. The CDR3 spells CASRQTGLSGANVLTF. The CDR3 DNA reads as TGTGCCAGCAGACAAACAGGGCTCTCTGGGGCCAACGTCCTGACTTTC.

The chain combines TRBV5-6 with TRBJ2-2; no clear D gene. V shed 0 bases and J shed 6 bases, with 0 bases lying between them. The length of the CDR3 is 11 residues. Germline V CDR1 and CDR2: SGHDT, YYEEEE. CDR3 in amino acids: CASSLAGELFF. The CDR3 region has the DNA TGTGCCAGCAGCTTGGCCGGGGAGCTGTTTTTT.

The V call is TRBV19, the J call TRBJ1-5, with D perhaps matching TRBD1 (6 bases). Germline lookup yields CDR1 LNHDA and CDR2 SQIVND (reference sequence). This CDR3 comprises 15 residues. V lost 7 bases and J lost 6, with 19 bases in between. The CDR3 region has the DNA TGTGCCAGTAACCTCCGAGGGGGGGGAGGTCAGCCCCAGCATTTT. Amino acid sequence: CASNLRGGGGQPQHF.

As concerns this clone: This is likely a read error, given that the CDR3 carries no conserved phenylalanine or tryptophan at its end. The DNA is left out, because the CDR3 cannot be placed on it with certainty; the CDR3 is given as TCRdb lists it. This chain links TRBV6-6 with TRBJ1-2; the listed D gene, TRBD1, was not tested against the DNA. Counting both end residues, the CDR3 totals 11 amino acids. Germline loops: CDR1 MNHNY, CDR2 SVGAGI (reference sequence). CDR3 sequence reads: CASSKDGTVDL.

This chain uses TRBV3-1 (or the pseudogene TRBV3-2) with TRBJ2-3; possibly TRBD1 or TRBD2 for D (5 bases each). Germline CDR1 LGHDT, CDR2 YNNKEL (reference sequence). This CDR3 is 13 amino acids long. V shed 6 bases and J shed 3 bases, with 10 bases lying between them. The CDR3 reads CASRRRETDTQYF. The CDR3 DNA reads TGTGCCAGCAGGCGCAGGGAGACAGATACGCAGTATTTT.

V gene TRBV5-6 combines with J gene TRBJ2-2, with a weak D call TRBD2 (6 bases). Germline CDR1 and CDR2: SGHDT and YYEEEE. The CDR3 has 18 residues. Trimming removed 0 bases at V and 1 base at J, with 16 bases between. This chain's CDR3 is CASSLAVGGIRNTGELFF. The CDR3 DNA sequence: TGTGCCAGCAGCTTGGCCGTTGGCGGGATAAGGAACACCGGGGAGCTGTTTTTT.

The gene calls are TRBV27 and TRBJ1-4; no definite D call. Trimming removed 3 bases from V and 5 bases from J, with 4 bases in between. The germline gives CDR1 MNHEY, CDR2 SMNVEV (reference sequence). The CDR3 is made up of 12 amino acids. CDR3 amino acids: CASSFMNEKLFF. The CDR3 DNA sequence: TGTGCCAGCAGTTTCATGAATGAAAAACTGTTTTTT.

This clone appeared a few times. Other DNA sequences in this specimen translate into the identical CDR3. The CDR3 protein is CASSSAYEQYF. CDR3 sequence (DNA): TGTGCCAGCAGCTCGGCCTACGAGCAGTACTTC. The chain couples TRBV7-9 to TRBJ2-7; D is undetermined. Germline loops: CDR1 SEHNR, CDR2 FQNEAQ (reference sequence). This CDR3 has 11 residues. Trimming left V 4 bases short and J 2 bases short, with 3 bases between.

V and J are TRBV3-1 (or the pseudogene TRBV3-2) and TRBJ1-2; 9 bases are shared with TRBD1. Trimming cost V 2 bases and J 6 bases; bases outside gene matches: 7. Germline V gene lookup returns CDR1 LGHDT and CDR2 YNNKEL (reference sequence). The CDR3 runs 15 residues. CDR3 amino acids: CASSQSVGTGNGYTF. As DNA, the CDR3 is TGTGCCAGCAGCCAATCCGTAGGGACAGGGAATGGCTACACCTTC.

CDR3 in DNA: TGTGCCAGCAGTCTAACAGGTTTACGGTTCTTC. Protein product: CASSLTGLRFF. V is TRBV28 and J is TRBJ2-1; D perhaps matches TRBD1 (5 bases). V was shortened by 5 bases and J by 15 bases, with 14 bases between the two germline ends. CDR1 and CDR2 from the germline V gene are MDHEN and SYDVKM. The CDR3 has 11 amino acids.

This clone was observed a single time. The rearrangement uses TRBV28 and TRBJ1-6; 7 nucleotides line up with TRBD1. V was pared by 10 bases and J by 7 bases, with 7 bases of the junction left unmatched. This CDR3 is built from 13 residues. CDR1 is MDHEN, CDR2 SYDVKM, per germline. CDR3 amino acids: CATWDSRNSPLHF. For the CDR3, the DNA is TGTGCCACCTGGGACAGCCGCAATTCACCCCTCCACTTT.

This clone was seen once. The V gene is TRBV10-1, the J gene TRBJ1-2, with D tentatively TRBD1 (6 bases). CDR3 size: 12 residues. Between the trimmed V and J ends, which lost 4 bases and 8 bases, there was a span of 11 bases. The germline V gene encodes CDR1 WNHNN and CDR2 SYGVQD (reference sequence). Here the CDR3 reads CASSATGSGYTF. CDR3 nucleotides: TGCGCCAGCAGTGCTACAGGGAGCGGCTACACCTTC.

This clone was seen only once. This chain uses TRBV21-1 with TRBJ2-3. TRBV21-1 is a pseudogene segment. The CDR3 spans 13 residues. This chain's CDR3 is CASSKDWEDTQYF. In DNA form, the CDR3 reads TGTGCCAGCAGCAAAGATTGGGAAGATACGCAGTATTTT.

J is TRBJ1-2 and V is TRBV4-1, with 8 positions matching TRBD1. The CDR3 contains 17 residues. Trimming removed 5 bases from V and 8 bases from J; junction bases left unmatched: 19. The germline V gene encodes CDR1 MGHRA and CDR2 YSYEKL. CDR3: CASSFRGTGPTSGGYTF. As DNA, the CDR3 is TGCGCCAGCAGCTTTCGCGGGACAGGTCCTACCAGCGGGGGCTACACCTTC.

This clone was recorded many times. V is TRBV4-1 and J is TRBJ2-1; D possibly matches TRBD1 or TRBD2 (7 bases each). The CDR3 covers 15 residues. The germline CDR1 and CDR2 sequences are MGHRA and YSYEKL. Trimming took off 6 bases at V and 10 bases at J, with 22 bases between the two ends. The CDR3 nucleotides are TGCGCCAGCAGACCCGCAGGGGGGGGGCTTGGCGAGCAGTTCTTC. Translating gives CASRPAGGGLGEQFF.

This clone was seen once. The chain recombines TRBV6-2 or TRBV6-3 with TRBJ2-2; D unclear. The CDR3 consists of 14 residues. V lost 4 bases to trimming and J lost 6 bases, with 12 bases between them. CDR1 and CDR2 (germline): MNHEY, SVGEGT. The CDR3 reads CASSSLPQSGELFF. The DNA for the CDR3 is TGTGCCAGCAGTTCCCTACCCCAATCCGGGGAGCTGTTTTTT.

The chain is built from TRBV5-1 and TRBJ1-4, with D tentatively TRBD1 (5 bases). The CDR3 totals 12 residues. The V and J ends lost 5 bases and 5 bases respectively, with 7 bases between them. Germline values: CDR1 SGHRS, CDR2 YFSETQ. The CDR3 coding sequence is TGCGCCAGCAGGGCAGGGAATGAAAAACTGTTTTTT. Translating gives CASRAGNEKLFF.

The rearrangement joins TRBV6-5 to TRBJ2-7; D possibly corresponds to TRBD1 (6 bases). V was clipped by 2 bases and J by 0 bases, with 11 bases between them. Germline V CDR1 and CDR2: MNHEY, SVGAGI. This CDR3 is built from 15 residues. CDR3 region: CASSYPSGASYEQYF. The DNA of the CDR3 is TGTGCCAGCAGTTACCCGTCAGGGGCCTCCTACGAGCAGTACTTC.

This chain links TRBV29-1 with TRBJ2-3, with 10 bases matching TRBD2. Germline V gives CDR1 SQVTM, CDR2 ANQGSEA. The V and J ends lost 8 bases and 0 bases, in that order; junction bases with no gene match: 11. The CDR3 is 16 residues long. The CDR3 DNA is TGCAGCTCACTTTTGGTACTAGCGGGGAGCACAGATACGCAGTATTTT. Its translation: CSSLLVLAGSTDTQYF.

This rearrangement joins TRBV12-3 or TRBV12-4 to TRBJ1-1; the D is unclear. Trimming pared 6 bases from V and 0 bases from J, leaving 8 bases between. The CDR3 consists of 13 residues. This CDR3 reads CASSSSLNTEAFF. The CDR3 DNA is TGTGCCAGCAGCTCAAGCCTGAACACTGAAGCTTTCTTT.

The genes are TRBV4-2 and TRBJ1-1, with 8 bases lining up with TRBD1. This CDR3 comprises 15 residues. CDR1 LGHNA and CDR2 YNFKEQ come from the germline V gene. J lost 4 bases, V lost 1 base, and 5 bases had no gene match. CDR3 amino acids: CASSQGPGGITEAFF. The DNA for the CDR3 is TGTGCCAGCAGCCAAGGGCCAGGGGGCATCACTGAAGCTTTCTTT.

The rearrangement joins TRBV4-2 to TRBJ2-2; D remains unclear. Germline V gene lookup returns CDR1 LGHNA and CDR2 YNFKEQ. The V and J ends lost 4 bases and 6 bases respectively, with 15 bases between them. The CDR3 loop spans 15 amino acids. CDR3 region: CASSRAVPLPGELFF. In DNA, the CDR3 is TGTGCCAGCAGCCGGGCCGTGCCGCTCCCCGGGGAGCTGTTTTTT.

The V and J genes are TRBV10-3 and TRBJ1-5, with a weak D call TRBD1 (6 bases). The CDR3 has 12 amino acids. Germline values: CDR1 ENHRY, CDR2 SYGVKD. Trimming took off 4 bases at V and 5 bases at J, with 6 bases between the two ends. Here the CDR3 reads CAISAGDQPQHF. CDR3 in DNA: TGTGCCATCAGTGCAGGGGATCAGCCCCAGCATTTT.

This chain joins TRBV28 and TRBJ1-2, with D unclear. Trimming pared 2 bases from V and 0 bases from J, leaving 10 bases between. The CDR3 consists of 15 residues. Germline CDR1 MDHEN, CDR2 SYDVKM. The CDR3 loop is CASSLRDIPNYGYTF. The CDR3 DNA is TGTGCCAGCAGTTTAAGGGATATTCCTAACTATGGCTACACCTTC.

The V and J genes are TRBV5-4 and TRBJ2-3; D is perhaps TRBD2 (6 bases). Trimming pared 0 bases from V and 5 bases from J, leaving 10 bases between. This CDR3 contains 14 residues. Germline assignment: CDR1 SGHNT and CDR2 YYREEE (reference sequence). CDR3 residues: CASSLVGEVDTQYF. CDR3 sequence (DNA): TGTGCCAGCAGCTTGGTCGGGGAGGTAGATACGCAGTATTTT.

The chain uses TRBV11-3 and TRBJ2-7; 7 nucleotides match TRBD1. The CDR3 spans 14 residues. Germline CDR1 is SGHNT and CDR2 is YENEEA. V shed 5 bases, J shed 1 base, and the junction held 5 bases outside the gene matches. The CDR3 DNA reads TGTGCCAGCAGCGAGGACAGGCCTTCCTACGAGCAGTACTTC. This sequence encodes CASSEDRPSYEQYF.